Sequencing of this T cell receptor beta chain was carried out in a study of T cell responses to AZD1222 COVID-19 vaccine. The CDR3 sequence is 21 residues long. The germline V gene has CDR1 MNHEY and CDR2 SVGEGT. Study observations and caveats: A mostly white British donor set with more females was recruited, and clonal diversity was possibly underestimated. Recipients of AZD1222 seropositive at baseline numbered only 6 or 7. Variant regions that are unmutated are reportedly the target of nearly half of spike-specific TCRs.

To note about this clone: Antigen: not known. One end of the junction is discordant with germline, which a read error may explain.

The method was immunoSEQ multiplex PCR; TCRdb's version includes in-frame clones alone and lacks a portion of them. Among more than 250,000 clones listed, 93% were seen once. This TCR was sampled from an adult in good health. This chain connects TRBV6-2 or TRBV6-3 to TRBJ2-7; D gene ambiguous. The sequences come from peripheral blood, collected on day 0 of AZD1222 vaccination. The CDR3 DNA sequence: TGTGCCAGCAGTTACTCGAGAACGGCACTACAGTTGCGTCCGGGCCACATCTACCCTACCTTC. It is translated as CASSYSRTALQLRPGHIYPTF.